The 11 T cell receptor beta chains given below trace back to one sample, sequenced in a study of human versus mouse CDR3 diversity and MHC coevolution. Sequencing was performed with immunoSEQ multiplex PCR; in TCRdb, only in-frame clones are kept and a portion is missing. The repertoire has about 81,000 clones, roughly 93% of them found once; the top ten carry more than 1.1%. Sequencing was done on a sample of naive CD4+ T cells from blood. As to subset: CD45RO-negative CD62L-positive naive CD4 T cells. The receptor source for this set is a person aged 30-69 years in good health.

This rearrangement joins TRBV28 to TRBJ2-7; no clear D. Deletions cut 1 base from V and 6 bases from J, with 7 bases between. Germline loops: CDR1 MDHEN, CDR2 SYDVKM. The CDR3 has 12 amino acids. The CDR3 reads CASSLLALEQYF. Here the CDR3 DNA reads TGTGCCAGCAGTTTATTAGCCCTCGAGCAGTACTTC.

This chain uses TRBV10-3 with TRBJ2-5; D is possibly TRBD2 (6 bases). The J call is in doubt because the DNA end fits TRBJ2-7 better. The CDR3 totals 15 residues. The germline V gene has CDR1 ENHRY and CDR2 SYGVKD. The CDR3 protein is CAISEAGLSSYEQYF. The CDR3 nucleotides are TGTGCCATCAGTGAGGCGGGACTGAGCTCCTACGAGCAGTACTTC.

J is TRBJ1-2 and V is TRBV7-9, with TRBD1 as a possible D gene (5 bases). V was trimmed by 0 bases and J by 6 bases, leaving 8 bases between them. Germline V gene sequence: CDR1 SEHNR, CDR2 FQNEAQ (reference sequence). The CDR3 contains 13 residues. CDR3 coding DNA: TGTGCCAGCAGCTTAGCCTGGGGGGATGGCTACACCTTC. It encodes CASSLAWGDGYTF.

The chain links TRBV7-3 to TRBJ1-2; weak D call: TRBD1 (6 bases). This CDR3 is 13 amino acids long. The V gene lost 3 bases and the J gene lost 3 bases, with 8 bases spanning the gap. CDR1 is SGHTA, CDR2 FQGTGA, per germline. The CDR3 sequence is CASSLGQDYGYTF. CDR3 nucleotides: TGTGCCAGCAGCTTGGGACAAGACTATGGCTACACCTTC.

This clone has more than one count but fewer than ten. The chain uses TRBV19 and TRBJ1-1, with a possible D match to TRBD1 (6 bases). The germline gives CDR1 LNHDA, CDR2 SQIVND (reference sequence). Trimming shortened V by 6 bases and J by 6 bases, and 14 bases separated the two germline ends. There are 13 residues in the CDR3. For the CDR3, the DNA is TGTGCCAGTAGGCTACAGGGAATCTCTGAAGCTTTCTTT. Translated: CASRLQGISEAFF.

Regarding this clone: At one end, the junction sequence differs from germline, possibly due to a read error. The CDR3 nucleotides are TGTGCCAGCAGTTTGGACAGGGTGAGGAATGAGCGGTTCTTC. This translates into CASSLDRVRNERFF. The chain links TRBV28 to TRBJ2-1; 8 positions match TRBD1. In germline, CDR1 is MDHEN, CDR2 SYDVKM. This CDR3 has 14 residues.

The chain carries TRBV7-9 and TRBJ1-6, with 7 bases matching TRBD1. The CDR3 runs 14 residues. V shed 5 bases, J shed 8 bases, and the junction held 6 bases outside the gene matches. Germline V gene lookup returns CDR1 SEHNR and CDR2 FQNEAQ (reference sequence). The chain's CDR3 is CASSTGTEYSPLHF. CDR3 bases: TGTGCCAGCAGCACCGGGACAGAGTATTCACCCCTCCACTTT.

The rearrangement joins TRBV10-3 to TRBJ2-5; 12 bases are shared with TRBD2. The CDR3 runs to 15 residues. Trimming at V came to 6 bases and at J to 3 bases, leaving 5 bases not matched to a gene. Germline V gives CDR1 ENHRY, CDR2 SYGVKD. The CDR3 here is CAISSSGGAEETQYF. For the CDR3, the DNA is TGTGCCATCAGCTCTAGCGGGGGGGCGGAAGAGACCCAGTACTTC.

V gene TRBV30 combines with J gene TRBJ2-3; perhaps TRBD2 as D (6 bases). Germline V lookup: CDR1 GTSNPN, CDR2 SVGIG (reference sequence). This CDR3 comprises 14 residues. V lost 3 bases, J lost 6 bases, and 16 bases lay in between. CDR3 sequence reads: CAWSPGLPGDTQYF. Here the CDR3 DNA reads TGTGCCTGGAGCCCGGGACTCCCAGGCGATACGCAGTATTTT.

This chain uses TRBV11-1 with TRBJ1-4, with TRBD1 identical over 8 bases. CDR1 and CDR2 from the germline V gene are SGHAT and FQDESV (reference sequence). This CDR3 has 14 residues. Trimming cost V 5 bases and J 8 bases; bases outside gene matches: 7. DNA of the CDR3: TGTGCCAGCAGCCCGACAGGGGAGGAGGAAAAACTGTTTTTT. Protein sequence: CASSPTGEEEKLFF.

This rearrangement joins TRBV7-2 to TRBJ1-5, with a weak D call TRBD1 (5 bases). Trimming stripped 1 base from V and 6 bases from J, with 13 bases between. Germline lookup yields CDR1 SGHTA and CDR2 FQGNSA. The CDR3 covers 15 residues. CDR3 loop: CASSLVAQGSQPQHF. The CDR3, as DNA: TGTGCCAGCAGCTTAGTGGCTCAGGGTAGTCAGCCCCAGCATTTT.